The entry that follows covers one T cell receptor (beta chain) sequence. Its cognate antigen is unknown. Trimming took 5 bases from V and 4 from J; bases not matched to a gene: 9. This CDR3 has 15 residues. Germline V gives CDR1 DFQATT, CDR2 SNEGSKA (reference sequence). The sample comes from a study of T cells after yellow fever vaccination. Study-wide context: Low-cell-number fractions underwent preparation using SMART-Seq v4 Ultra Low Input. Study results and limitations: Abundant clonotypes from the bulk population could get into FACS-sorted repertoires as contaminants.

Template switching by 5'RACE produced TCR cDNA, adding a universal primer site and UMIs. MiXCR was run by TCRdb on the 5' RACE reads, yielding one entry per CDR3 protein. The profile shows around 550,000 distinct CDR3 sequences, approximately 21% of them singletons. The clonotype comes from a man aged 30 to 39 who received the YFV17D yellow fever vaccine. The V and J genes are TRBV20-1 and TRBJ2-3; 10 nucleotides line up with TRBD2. Sample: PBMCs, taken 15 days after the yellow fever booster vaccination. The CDR3 region has the DNA TGCAGTGCTCCCCTAGCGGGAGCTGGGGCAGATACGCAGTATTTT. Translated: CSAPLAGAGADTQYF.